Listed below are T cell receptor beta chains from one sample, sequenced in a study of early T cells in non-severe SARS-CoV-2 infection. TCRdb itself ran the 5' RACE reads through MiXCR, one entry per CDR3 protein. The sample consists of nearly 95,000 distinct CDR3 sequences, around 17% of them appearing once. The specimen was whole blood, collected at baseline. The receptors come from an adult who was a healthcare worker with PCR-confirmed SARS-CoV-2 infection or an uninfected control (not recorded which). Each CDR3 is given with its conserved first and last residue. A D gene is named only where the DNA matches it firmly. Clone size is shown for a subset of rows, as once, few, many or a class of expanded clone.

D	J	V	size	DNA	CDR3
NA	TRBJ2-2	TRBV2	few	TGTGCCAGCAGGGATTACGGGAGTCATGGCGGGGAGCTGTTTTTT	CASRDYGSHGGELFF
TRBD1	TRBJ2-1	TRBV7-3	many	TGTGCCAGCAGCACCGACAGGGAAAATGAGCAGTTCTTC	CASSTDRENEQFF
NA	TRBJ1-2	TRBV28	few	TGTGCCAGCAGTTTACGGTTAAGGGGAGGCGGCTACACCTTC	CASSLRLRGGGYTF
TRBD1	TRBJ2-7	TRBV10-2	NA	TGCGCCAGCGGAACAGGGGTCAGCTACGAGCAGTACTTC	CASGTGVSYEQYF
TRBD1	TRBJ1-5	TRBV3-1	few	TGTGCCAGCTCATTCTCCGGGACAGGGGGCCCGAGATCCAATCAGCCCCAGCATTTT	CASSFSGTGGPRSNQPQHF
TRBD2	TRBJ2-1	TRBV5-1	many	TGCGCCAGCAGCTTGATCCGGGAGGGCCCCGGTGAGCAGTTCTTC	CASSLIREGPGEQFF
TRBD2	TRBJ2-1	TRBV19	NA	TGTGCCAGTAGTGCCTTACTAGCGGGAAGCTCCTACAATGAGCAGTTCTTC	CASSALLAGSSYNEQFF
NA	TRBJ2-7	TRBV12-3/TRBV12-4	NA	TGTGCCAGCGCCACCCGGACGGGCTCCTACGAGCAGTACTTC	CASATRTGSYEQYF
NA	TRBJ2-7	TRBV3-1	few	TGTGCCAGCAGCCAAGACGTTCGGTCCCCCTACGAGCAGTACTTC	CASSQDVRSPYEQYF
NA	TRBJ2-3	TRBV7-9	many	TGTGCCAGCAGCTTAGACGCGGGCGGGGCAGATACGCAGTATTTT	CASSLDAGGADTQYF
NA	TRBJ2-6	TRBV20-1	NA	TGCAGTGCCGGGACTCCCCATTCTGGGGCCAACGTCCTGACTTTC	CSAGTPHSGANVLTF
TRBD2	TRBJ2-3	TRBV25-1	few	TGTGCCAGCAGTGAATGGACTAGCGGGAGCACAGATACGCAGTATTTT	CASSEWTSGSTDTQYF
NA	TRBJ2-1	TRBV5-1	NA	TGCGCCAGCAGCTTGGCCGTTGGGTCCTACAATGAGCAGTTCTTC	CASSLAVGSYNEQFF
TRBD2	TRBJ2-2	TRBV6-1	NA	TGTGCCAGCAAGCTAGCGGTTGGGGAGCTGTTTTTT	CASKLAVGELFF
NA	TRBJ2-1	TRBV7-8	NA	TGTGCCAGCAGCTTAACCCCCCGGGCAATTGAGCAGTTCTTC	CASSLTPRAIEQFF
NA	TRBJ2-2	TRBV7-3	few	TGTGCCAGCAGCCCGACGGGGAAACGAAATTCCGGGGAGCTGTTTTTT	CASSPTGKRNSGELFF
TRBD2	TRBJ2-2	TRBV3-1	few	TGTGCCAGCAGCCAGGCCTCAGGGAGGGTCAACACCGGGGAGCTGTTTTTT	CASSQASGRVNTGELFF
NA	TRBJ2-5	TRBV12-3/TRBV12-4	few	TGTGCCAGCAGTCCCACAGGGTTAGAGACCCAGTACTTC	CASSPTGLETQYF
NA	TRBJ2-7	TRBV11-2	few	TGTGCCAGCAGCCCTTCATACTACGAGCAGTACTTC	CASSPSYYEQYF
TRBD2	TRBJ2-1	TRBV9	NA	TGTGCCAGCAGCGTCTTCCGCCGGGAGGGTTACAATGAGCAGTTCTTC	CASSVFRREGYNEQFF
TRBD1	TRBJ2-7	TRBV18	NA	TGTGCCAGCTCTCTACCGGGACAGGGTTTCTACGAGCAGTACTTC	CASSLPGQGFYEQYF
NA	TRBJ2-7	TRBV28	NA	TGTGCCAGCTTATCAGGGACCCACGAGCAGTACTTC	CASLSGTHEQYF
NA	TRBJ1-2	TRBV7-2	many	TGTGCCAGCAAGTCCGGCGGACATGGCTACACCTTC	CASKSGGHGYTF
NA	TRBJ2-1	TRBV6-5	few	TGTGCCAGCAGATCCGGACGTTACAATGAGCAGTTCTTC	CASRSGRYNEQFF
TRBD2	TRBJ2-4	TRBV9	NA	TGTGCCAGCAGTTACGGACTAGAAGGCAACATTCAGTACTTC	CASSYGLEGNIQYF
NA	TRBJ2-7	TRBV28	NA	TGTGCCAGCAATGTGCAGGACGAGCAGTACTTC	CASNVQDEQYF
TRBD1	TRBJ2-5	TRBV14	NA	TGTGCCAGCAGCTCTCGGACAGGGGCTGAAGAGACCCAGTACTTC	CASSSRTGAEETQYF
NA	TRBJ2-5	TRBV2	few	TGTGCCAGCAGTGAAGGGACGAGGCAAGAGACCCAGTACTTC	CASSEGTRQETQYF
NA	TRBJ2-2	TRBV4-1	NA	TGCGCCAGCAGCCAAAGGAAGGGGGACACCGGGGAGCTGTTTTTT	CASSQRKGDTGELFF
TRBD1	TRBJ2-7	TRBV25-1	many	TGTGCCAGCAGTGGGGCCGGGACAGGGTACTACGAGCAGTACTTC	CASSGAGTGYYEQYF
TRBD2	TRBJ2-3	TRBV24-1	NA	TGTGCCACCAGTTCAGAGCGGGAGGTGCCAGATACGCAGTATTTT	CATSSEREVPDTQYF
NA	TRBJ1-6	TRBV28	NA	TGTGCCAGCAGTTTCGGGGGGCAGGGTACGAATTCACCCCTCCACTTT	CASSFGGQGTNSPLHF